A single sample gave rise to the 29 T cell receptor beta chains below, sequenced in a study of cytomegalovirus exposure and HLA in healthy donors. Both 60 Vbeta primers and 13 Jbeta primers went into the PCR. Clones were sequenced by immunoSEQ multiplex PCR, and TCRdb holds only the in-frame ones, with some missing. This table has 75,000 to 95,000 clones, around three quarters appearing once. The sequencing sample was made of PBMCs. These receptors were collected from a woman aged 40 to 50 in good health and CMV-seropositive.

The CDR3 here is CASSERPGLAFDEQFF. CDR3 sequence (DNA): TGCGCCAGCAGCGAACGACCGGGACTAGCTTTCGATGAGCAGTTCTTC. The chain is built from TRBV4-3 and TRBJ2-1; 9 positions match TRBD2. Trimming took 5 bases from V and 8 from J; bases not matched to a gene: 13. This CDR3 spans 16 amino acids. Germline values: CDR1 LGHNA, CDR2 YSLEER.

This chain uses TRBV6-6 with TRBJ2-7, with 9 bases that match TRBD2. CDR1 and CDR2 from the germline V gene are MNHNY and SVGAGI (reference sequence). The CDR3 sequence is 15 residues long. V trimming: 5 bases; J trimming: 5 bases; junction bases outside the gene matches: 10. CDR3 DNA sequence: TGTGCCAGCAGTCCATCCCCCCTAGCGGGACACGAGCAGTACTTC. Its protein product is CASSPSPLAGHEQYF.

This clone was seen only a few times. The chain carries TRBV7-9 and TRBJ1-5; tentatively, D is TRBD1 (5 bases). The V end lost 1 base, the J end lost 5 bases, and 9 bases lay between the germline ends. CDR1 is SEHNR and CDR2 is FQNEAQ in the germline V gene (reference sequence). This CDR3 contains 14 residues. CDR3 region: CASSLGAGYQPQHF. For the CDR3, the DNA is TGTGCCAGCAGCTTAGGCGCAGGGTATCAGCCCCAGCATTTT.

The chain's CDR3 is CASSLPSAANYGYTF. The CDR3 coding sequence is TGTGCCAGCAGTTTACCGTCTGCGGCAAACTATGGCTACACCTTC. The V and J genes are TRBV28 and TRBJ1-2; D gene uncertain. The CDR3 runs 15 residues. From germline, CDR1 is MDHEN and CDR2 SYDVKM. V lost 2 bases to trimming and J lost 2 bases, with 12 bases between them.

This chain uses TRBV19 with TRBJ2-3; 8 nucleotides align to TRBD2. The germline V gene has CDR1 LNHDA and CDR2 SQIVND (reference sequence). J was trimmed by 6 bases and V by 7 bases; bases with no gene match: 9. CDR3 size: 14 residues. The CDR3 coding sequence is TGTGCCAGTAACCGAGCGGGAGATTCGGATACGCAGTATTTT. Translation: CASNRAGDSDTQYF.

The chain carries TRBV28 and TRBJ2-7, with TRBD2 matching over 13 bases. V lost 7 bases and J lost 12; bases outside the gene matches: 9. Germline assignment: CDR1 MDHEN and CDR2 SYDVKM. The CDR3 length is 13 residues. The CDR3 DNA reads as TGTGCCAGCAAACTAGCGGGAGGGGGGCCCGGGTACTTC. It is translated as CASKLAGGGPGYF. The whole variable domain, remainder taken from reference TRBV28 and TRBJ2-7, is DVKVTQSSRYLVKRTGEKVFLECVQDMDHENMFWYRQDPGLGLRLIYFSYDVKMKEKGDIPEGYSVSREKKERFSLILESASTNQTSMYLCASKLAGGGPGYFGPGTRLTVT.

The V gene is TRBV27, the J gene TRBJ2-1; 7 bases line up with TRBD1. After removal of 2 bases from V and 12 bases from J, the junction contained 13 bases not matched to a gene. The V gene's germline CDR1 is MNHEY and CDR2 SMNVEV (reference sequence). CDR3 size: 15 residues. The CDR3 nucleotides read TGTGCCAGCAGTTTACCGGGGCAGGGGGTTTGGGGGCAGTTCTTC. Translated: CASSLPGQGVWGQFF.

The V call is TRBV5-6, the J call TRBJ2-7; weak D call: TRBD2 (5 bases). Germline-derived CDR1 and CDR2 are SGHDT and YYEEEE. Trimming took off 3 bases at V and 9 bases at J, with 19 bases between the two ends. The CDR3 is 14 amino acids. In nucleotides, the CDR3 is TGTGCCAGCAGCTCCGGGATCGGCTTAGACGGGCAGTACTTC. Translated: CASSSGIGLDGQYF.

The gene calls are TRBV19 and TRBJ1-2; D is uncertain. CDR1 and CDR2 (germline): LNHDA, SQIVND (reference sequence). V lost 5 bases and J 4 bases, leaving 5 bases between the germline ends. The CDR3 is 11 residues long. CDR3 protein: CASSYVYGYTF. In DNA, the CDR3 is TGTGCCAGTAGTTATGTCTATGGCTACACCTTC.

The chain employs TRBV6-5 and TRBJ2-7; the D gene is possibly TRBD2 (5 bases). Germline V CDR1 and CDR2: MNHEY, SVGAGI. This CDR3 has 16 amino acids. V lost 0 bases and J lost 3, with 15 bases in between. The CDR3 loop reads CASSYSSGSGLYEQYF. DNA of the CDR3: TGTGCCAGCAGTTACTCGAGTGGGAGTGGACTCTACGAGCAGTACTTC.

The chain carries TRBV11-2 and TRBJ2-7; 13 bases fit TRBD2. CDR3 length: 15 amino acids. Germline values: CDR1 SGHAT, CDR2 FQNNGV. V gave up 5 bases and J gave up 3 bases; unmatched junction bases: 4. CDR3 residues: CASSPRTSGSYEQYF. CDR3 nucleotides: TGTGCCAGCAGCCCAAGGACTAGCGGGAGCTACGAGCAGTACTTC.

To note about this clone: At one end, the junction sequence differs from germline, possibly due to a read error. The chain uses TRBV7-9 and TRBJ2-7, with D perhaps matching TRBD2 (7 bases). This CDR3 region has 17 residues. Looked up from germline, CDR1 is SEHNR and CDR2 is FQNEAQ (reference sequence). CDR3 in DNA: TGTTCCAGCAGCCAGGGGAGTACGGGAGGCTCCTCCTACGAGCAGTACTTC. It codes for CSSSQGSTGGSSYEQYF.

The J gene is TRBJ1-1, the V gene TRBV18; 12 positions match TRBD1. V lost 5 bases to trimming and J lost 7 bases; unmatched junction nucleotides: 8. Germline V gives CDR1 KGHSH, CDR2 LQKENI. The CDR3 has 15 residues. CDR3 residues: CASSSAGTGGYEAFF. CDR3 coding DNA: TGTGCCAGCTCATCGGCCGGGACAGGGGGCTATGAAGCTTTCTTT.

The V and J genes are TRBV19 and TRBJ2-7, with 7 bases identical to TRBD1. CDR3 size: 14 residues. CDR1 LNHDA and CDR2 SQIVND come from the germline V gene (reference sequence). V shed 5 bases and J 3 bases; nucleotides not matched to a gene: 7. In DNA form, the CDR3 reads TGTGCCAGTAGTGCCACCGGGACAGTCTACGAGCAGTACTTC. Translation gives CASSATGTVYEQYF. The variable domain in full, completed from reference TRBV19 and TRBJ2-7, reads DGGITQSPKYLFRKEGQNVTLSCEQNLNHDAMYWYRQDPGQGLRLIYYSQIVNDFQKGDIAEGYSVSREKKESFPLTVTSAQKNPTAFYLCASSATGTVYEQYFGPGTRLTVT.

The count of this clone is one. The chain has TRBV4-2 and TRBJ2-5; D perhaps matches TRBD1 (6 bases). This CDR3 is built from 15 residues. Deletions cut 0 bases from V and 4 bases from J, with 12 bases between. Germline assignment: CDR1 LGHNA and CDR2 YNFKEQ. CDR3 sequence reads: CASSQEAGAGETQYF. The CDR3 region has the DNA TGTGCCAGCAGCCAAGAAGCAGGGGCTGGAGAGACCCAGTACTTC.

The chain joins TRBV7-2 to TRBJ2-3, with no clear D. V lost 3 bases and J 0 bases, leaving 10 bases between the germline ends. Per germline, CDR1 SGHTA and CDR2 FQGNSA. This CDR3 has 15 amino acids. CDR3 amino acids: CASSFRDTSTDTQYF. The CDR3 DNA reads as TGTGCCAGCAGCTTCAGAGACACTAGCACAGATACGCAGTATTTT.

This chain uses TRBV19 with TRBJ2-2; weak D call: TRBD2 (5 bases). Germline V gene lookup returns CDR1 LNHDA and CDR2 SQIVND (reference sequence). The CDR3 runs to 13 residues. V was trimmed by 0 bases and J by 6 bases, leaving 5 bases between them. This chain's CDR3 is CASSIEEAGELFF. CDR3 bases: TGTGCCAGTAGTATAGAGGAGGCCGGGGAGCTGTTTTTT.

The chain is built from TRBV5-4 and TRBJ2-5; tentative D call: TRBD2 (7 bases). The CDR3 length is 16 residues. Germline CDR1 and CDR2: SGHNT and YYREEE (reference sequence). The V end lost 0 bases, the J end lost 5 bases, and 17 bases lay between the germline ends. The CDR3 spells CASSLALRGAEETQYF. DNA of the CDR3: TGTGCCAGCAGCTTGGCCCTACGGGGGGCTGAGGAGACCCAGTACTTC.

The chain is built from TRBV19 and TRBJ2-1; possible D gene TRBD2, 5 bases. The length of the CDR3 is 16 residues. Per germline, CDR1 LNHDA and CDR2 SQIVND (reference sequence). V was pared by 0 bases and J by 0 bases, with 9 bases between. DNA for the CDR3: TGTGCCAGTAGTATAGATCAAGGGAGCTCCTACAATGAGCAGTTCTTC. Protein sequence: CASSIDQGSSYNEQFF.

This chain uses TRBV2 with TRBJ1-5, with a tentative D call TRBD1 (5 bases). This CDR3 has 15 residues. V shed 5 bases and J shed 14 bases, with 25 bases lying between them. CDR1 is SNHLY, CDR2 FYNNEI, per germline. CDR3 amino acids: CASSLRDLTDPEEHF. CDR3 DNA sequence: TGTGCCAGCAGTCTCCGCGACCTGACAGATCCTGAGGAGCATTTT.

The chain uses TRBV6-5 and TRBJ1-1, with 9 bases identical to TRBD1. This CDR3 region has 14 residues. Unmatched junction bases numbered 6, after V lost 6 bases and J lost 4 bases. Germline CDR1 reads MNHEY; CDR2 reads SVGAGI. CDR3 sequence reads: CASRDRGKVTEAFF. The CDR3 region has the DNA TGTGCCAGCAGGGACAGGGGCAAGGTCACTGAAGCTTTCTTT.

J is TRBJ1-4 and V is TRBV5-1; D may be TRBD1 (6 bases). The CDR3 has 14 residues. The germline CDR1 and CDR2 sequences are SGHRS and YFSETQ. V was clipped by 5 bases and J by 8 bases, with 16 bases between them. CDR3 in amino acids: CASRGTGWEEKLFF. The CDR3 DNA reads TGCGCCAGCAGAGGAACAGGGTGGGAGGAAAAACTGTTTTTT.

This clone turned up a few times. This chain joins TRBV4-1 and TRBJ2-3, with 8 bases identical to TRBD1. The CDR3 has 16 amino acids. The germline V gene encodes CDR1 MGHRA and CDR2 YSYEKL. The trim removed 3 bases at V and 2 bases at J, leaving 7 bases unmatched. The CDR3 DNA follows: TGCGCCAGCAGCCAGGAGGGGGACAGGAACACAGATACGCAGTATTTT. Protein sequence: CASSQEGDRNTDTQYF.

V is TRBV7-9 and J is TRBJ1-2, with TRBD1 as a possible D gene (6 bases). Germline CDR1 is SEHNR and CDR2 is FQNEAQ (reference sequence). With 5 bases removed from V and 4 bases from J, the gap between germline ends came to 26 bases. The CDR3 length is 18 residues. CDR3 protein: CASSPIRGNLVPSYGYTF. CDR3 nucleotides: TGTGCCAGCAGCCCAATCAGGGGAAACCTTGTTCCTTCCTATGGCTACACCTTC.

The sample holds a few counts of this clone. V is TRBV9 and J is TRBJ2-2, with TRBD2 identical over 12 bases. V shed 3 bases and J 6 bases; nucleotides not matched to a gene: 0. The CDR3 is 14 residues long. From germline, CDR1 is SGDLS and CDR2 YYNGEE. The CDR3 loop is CASSGLAGAGELFF. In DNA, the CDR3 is TGTGCCAGCAGCGGACTAGCGGGAGCCGGGGAGCTGTTTTTT.

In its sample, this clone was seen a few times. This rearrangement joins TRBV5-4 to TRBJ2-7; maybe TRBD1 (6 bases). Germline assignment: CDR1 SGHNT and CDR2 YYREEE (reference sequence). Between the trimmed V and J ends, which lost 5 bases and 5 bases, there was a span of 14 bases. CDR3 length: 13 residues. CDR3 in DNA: TGTGCCAGCAGTTCTCAGGGGCTTCACGAGCAGTACTTC. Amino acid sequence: CASSSQGLHEQYF. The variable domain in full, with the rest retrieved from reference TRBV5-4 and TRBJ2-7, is ETGVTQSPTHLIKTRGQQVTLRCSSQSGHNTVSWYQQALGQGPQFIFQYYREEENGRGNFPPRFSGLQFPNYSSELNVNALELDDSALYLCASSSQGLHEQYFGPGTRLTVT.

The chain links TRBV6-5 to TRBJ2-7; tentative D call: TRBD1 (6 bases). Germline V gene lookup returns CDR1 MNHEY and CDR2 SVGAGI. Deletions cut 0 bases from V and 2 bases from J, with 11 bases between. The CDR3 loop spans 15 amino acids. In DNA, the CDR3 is TGTGCCAGCAGTTACTCCGAGACAGGCCCCTACGAGCAGTACTTC. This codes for CASSYSETGPYEQYF.

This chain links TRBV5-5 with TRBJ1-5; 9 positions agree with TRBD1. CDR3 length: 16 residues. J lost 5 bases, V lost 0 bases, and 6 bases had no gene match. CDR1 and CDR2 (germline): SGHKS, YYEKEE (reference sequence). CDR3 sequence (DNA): TGTGCCAGCAGCTTGGGGGACAGGGACGGTGATCAGCCCCAGCATTTT. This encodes CASSLGDRDGDQPQHF.

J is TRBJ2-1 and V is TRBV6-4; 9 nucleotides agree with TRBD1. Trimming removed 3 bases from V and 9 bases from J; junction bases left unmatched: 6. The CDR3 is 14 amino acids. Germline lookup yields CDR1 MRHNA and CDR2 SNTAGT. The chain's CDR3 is CASSDTGGWGEQFF. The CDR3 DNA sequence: TGTGCCAGCAGTGATACAGGGGGCTGGGGTGAGCAGTTCTTC.